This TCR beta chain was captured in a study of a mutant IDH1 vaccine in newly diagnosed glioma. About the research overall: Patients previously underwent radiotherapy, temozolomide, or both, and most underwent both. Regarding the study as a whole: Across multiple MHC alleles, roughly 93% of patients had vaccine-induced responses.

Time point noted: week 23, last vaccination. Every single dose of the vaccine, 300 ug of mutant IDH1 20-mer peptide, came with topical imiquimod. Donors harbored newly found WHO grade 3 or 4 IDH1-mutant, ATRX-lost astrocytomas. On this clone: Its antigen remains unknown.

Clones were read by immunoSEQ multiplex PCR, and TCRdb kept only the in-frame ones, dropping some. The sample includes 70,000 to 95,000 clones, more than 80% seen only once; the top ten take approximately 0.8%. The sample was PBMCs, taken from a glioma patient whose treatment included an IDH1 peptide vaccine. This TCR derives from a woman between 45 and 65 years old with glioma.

The CDR3 DNA is TGCGCCAGCAGCCACGGGACTAGCGGGAGGGCCGGCACAGATACGCAGTATTTT. This sequence encodes CASSHGTSGRAGTDTQYF. The chain has TRBV5-1 and TRBJ2-3; 16 bases are a match to TRBD2. Trimming took 4 bases from V and 1 from J; bases not matched to a gene: 6. CDR1 is SGHRS and CDR2 is YFSETQ in the germline V gene. This CDR3 contains 18 residues.